The rows below give T cell receptor beta chains drawn from one sample of a study of Tregs in tolerant kidney transplant recipients. Produced via immunoSEQ multiplex PCR; TCRdb's table is partial and in-frame only. This sample has about 100,000 clones, with approximately 94% found just once. This specimen was CD4+ T cells from blood (PBMCs), taken 12 months after the transplant. The origin of the receptors is a human patient who received a combined kidney and bone marrow transplant. Some T cells may possibly be graft donor cells. Each CDR3 is given with its conserved first and last residue. A D gene is named only where the DNA matches it firmly. Size is stated for part of the rows, as once, few or many counts, or as a class when the clone is expanded.

V: TRBV2
J: TRBJ2-1
size: NA
D: NA
CDR3: CAYTVGAGGGLAGGHEQFF
DNA: TGTGCCTATACGGTTGGGGCAGGGGGCGGTCTGGCGGGAGGGCATGAGCAGTTCTTC

V: TRBV5-6
J: TRBJ1-5
size: NA
D: NA
CDR3: CASSLFGPLNQPQHF
DNA: TGTGCCAGCAGCTTGTTTGGGCCACTCAATCAGCCCCAGCATTTT

V: TRBV9
J: TRBJ1-2
size: NA
D: NA
CDR3: CASSVGPGLGYTF
DNA: TGTGCCAGCAGCGTAGGCCCAGGGTTGGGCTACACCTTC

V: TRBV7-2
J: TRBJ2-2
size: NA
D: TRBD2
CDR3: CASSPSGGAHGELFF
DNA: TGTGCCAGCAGCCCTAGCGGGGGGGCTCACGGGGAGCTGTTTTTT

V: TRBV7-9
J: TRBJ2-5
size: NA
D: NA
CDR3: CASSLGVAENQETQYF
DNA: TGTGCCAGCTCCCTCGGAGTAGCGGAAAATCAAGAGACCCAGTACTTC

V: TRBV19
J: TRBJ2-7
size: once
D: TRBD1
CDR3: CASSILPRDSPSYEQYF
DNA: TGTGCCAGTAGTATTTTGCCCCGGGACAGTCCCTCCTACGAGCAGTACTTC

V: TRBV7-9
J: TRBJ2-2
size: NA
D: TRBD1
CDR3: CASSLTGGPTGELFF
DNA: TGTGCCAGCAGCTTAACAGGGGGGCCCACCGGGGAGCTGTTTTTT

V: TRBV5-1
J: TRBJ2-3
size: NA
D: NA
CDR3: CASSLVPTDTQYF
DNA: TGCGCCAGCAGCTTGGTCCCGACAGATACGCAGTATTTT

V: TRBV10-3
J: TRBJ1-5
size: once
D: NA
CDR3: CAIGPGAGPDQPQHF
DNA: TGTGCCATCGGCCCTGGGGCAGGGCCTGATCAGCCCCAGCATTTT

V: TRBV14
J: TRBJ2-4
size: NA
D: TRBD2
CDR3: CASSQATSGTPRAKNIQYF
DNA: TGTGCCAGCAGCCAGGCGACTAGCGGGACCCCCCGGGCCAAAAACATTCAGTACTTC

V: TRBV15
J: TRBJ1-2
size: NA
D: TRBD1
CDR3: CATSRDEGAGGVYGYTF
DNA: TGTGCCACCAGCAGAGATGAGGGGGCAGGGGGCGTTTATGGCTACACCTTC

V: TRBV9
J: TRBJ2-3
size: once
D: TRBD2
CDR3: CASSARSGGTDTQYF
DNA: TGTGCCAGCAGCGCTCGGAGCGGGGGCACAGATACGCAGTATTTT

V: TRBV29-1
J: TRBJ2-2
size: once
D: NA
CDR3: CSVEEWRKNTGELFF
DNA: TGCAGCGTTGAAGAGTGGCGGAAGAACACCGGGGAGCTGTTTTTT

V: TRBV10-3
J: TRBJ1-2
size: once
D: NA
CDR3: CAISEPPLYGYTF
DNA: TGTGCCATCAGTGAGCCCCCACTCTATGGCTACACCTTC

V: TRBV10-3
J: TRBJ1-1
size: NA
D: TRBD1
CDR3: CAISATGGDTEAFF
DNA: TGTGCCATCAGTGCGACAGGGGGCGACACTGAAGCTTTCTTT

V: TRBV18
J: TRBJ2-7
size: NA
D: TRBD1
CDR3: CASSRAGGYEQYF
DNA: TGTGCCAGCTCACGGGCAGGGGGCTACGAGCAGTACTTC

V: TRBV4-2
J: TRBJ2-7
size: once
D: NA
CDR3: CASSQEDGIPSYEQYF
DNA: TGTGCCAGCAGCCAAGAGGACGGGATCCCCTCCTACGAGCAGTACTTC

V: TRBV10-1
J: TRBJ2-2
size: NA
D: TRBD1
CDR3: CARMDRGGTGELFF
DNA: TGCGCCAGAATGGACAGGGGAGGCACCGGGGAGCTGTTTTTT

V: TRBV5-1
J: TRBJ1-2
size: NA
D: TRBD1
CDR3: CASSPMGQGYGYTF
DNA: TGCGCCAGCAGCCCCATGGGACAGGGTTATGGCTACACCTTC

V: TRBV4-3
J: TRBJ1-1
size: NA
D: NA
CDR3: CASSQVLFARRRNTEAFF
DNA: TGCGCCAGCAGCCAAGTACTATTCGCTCGACGGAGGAACACTGAAGCTTTCTTT

V: TRBV7-2
J: TRBJ2-7
size: NA
D: TRBD2
CDR3: CASSRNPGGSYEQYF
DNA: TGTGCCAGCAGCCGCAACCCGGGGGGATCCTACGAGCAGTACTTC

V: TRBV28
J: TRBJ1-1
size: NA
D: NA
CDR3: CASSLGPAEAFF
DNA: TGTGCCAGCAGTTTAGGTCCGGCTGAAGCTTTCTTT

V: TRBV5-1
J: TRBJ1-3
size: NA
D: TRBD1
CDR3: CASSLGGGLDSGNTIYF
DNA: TGCGCCAGCAGCTTGGGAGGGGGCCTTGACTCTGGAAACACCATATATTTT

V: TRBV28
J: TRBJ1-3
size: NA
D: NA
CDR3: CASEASLSGNTIYF
DNA: TGTGCCAGCGAGGCGTCCCTCTCTGGAAACACCATATATTTT

V: TRBV7-2
J: TRBJ2-1
size: NA
D: NA
CDR3: CASSAQGNEQFF
DNA: TGTGCCAGCAGCGCCCAGGGCAATGAGCAGTTCTTC